This T cell receptor beta chain was profiled in a study of blood T cells in healthy people across ages. Findings and caveats of the study: Aged donors had fewer naive CD4+ cells and lower diversity than long-lived donors.

The trim removed 3 bases at V and 4 bases at J, leaving 10 bases unmatched. The germline V gene has CDR1 PRHDT and CDR2 FYEKMQ (reference sequence). This CDR3 has 19 residues. This clonotype was detected only a few times. The antigen remains unidentified. For the second PCR, which ran for 7 to 11 cycles, a sample-barcoded 5' primer and a J-beta primer mix were used. Template switching added a 12-random-nucleotide identifier to every cDNA molecule. One entry per CDR3 protein, called by TCRdb with MiXCR from the 5' RACE reads. The sample has approximately 880,000 distinct CDR3 sequences, about 48% seen once.

V is TRBV13 and J is TRBJ2-3; 16 bases match TRBD2. Source material: blood. This sequence was found in a man aged 30-40 years in good health. This chain's CDR3 is CASSFPSGTSGGAPDTQYF. CDR3 coding DNA: TGTGCCAGCAGCTTCCCTTCCGGGACTAGCGGGGGGGCCCCAGATACGCAGTATTTT.